The rows below give T cell receptor beta chains drawn from one sample of a study of CD8+CD57+ T cells in acquired aplastic anemia. TCRdb called the reads again in MiXCR, with one record for every CDR3 protein. Of more than 150,000 distinct CDR3 sequences in the sample, approximately 52% were seen once. Sequenced sample: sorted CD4+, CD8+, or CD8+CD57+ T cells (not recorded which) from PBMCs. The receptors shown here come from a human donor with aplastic anemia. CDR3s include the opening cysteine and the closing phenylalanine or tryptophan. The D gene is left open where the match is weak. Clone sizes are given selectively: once, few, many, or a class where the clone is expanded.

V gene	J gene	clone size	D gene	CDR3 DNA	CDR3 protein
TRBV10-3	TRBJ2-7	once	.	TGTGCCATCAGTGAGCAGGAGGGCCTTAGGGAGCAGTATTTC	CAISEQEGLREQYF
TRBV7-6	TRBJ2-7	.	.	TGTGCCAGCAGCTTAGAGACCGGGTCCTCCTACGAGCAGTACTTC	CASSLETGSSYEQYF
TRBV5-5	TRBJ2-5	many	.	TGTGCCAGCACCCCGGGCAGTCAAGAGACCCAGTACTTC	CASTPGSQETQYF
TRBV10-3	TRBJ2-7	few	.	TGTGCCATCCTAACAGGGTACTCCTACGAGCAGTACTTC	CAILTGYSYEQYF
TRBV19	TRBJ2-3	many	.	TGTGCCACCAAAGAGGCAGGATTTGGTAGCACAGATACGCAGTATTTT	CATKEAGFGSTDTQYF
TRBV10-3	TRBJ2-2	few	TRBD1	TGTGCCATCAGTGGAGAAGCAGGGGGAAACACCGGGGAGCTGTTTTTT	CAISGEAGGNTGELFF
TRBV5-1	TRBJ2-7	.	TRBD1	TGCGCCAGTAGTCTCACCGGGACAGGGGCCTACGAGCAGTGCTTC	CASSLTGTGAYEQCF
TRBV10-3	TRBJ1-3	once	.	TGTGCCAGCACCTGGGTAGGACGGTGGACCTCTGGAAACACCATATATTTT	CASTWVGRWTSGNTIYF
TRBV6-2/TRBV6-3	TRBJ2-5	many	.	TGTGCCAGCAGTTACATTCCGGAGACCCAGTACTTC	CASSYIPETQYF
TRBV3-1	TRBJ1-5	many	.	TGTGCCAGCAGCCAAGATTCACGACAGCCCCAGCATTTT	CASSQDSRQPQHF
TRBV28	TRBJ2-3	.	.	TGTGCCAGCAGGTTAACTGGGCGGGCGGGTACGCAGTATTTT	CASRLTGRAGTQYF
TRBV20-1	TRBJ2-7	.	TRBD2	TGCAGTGCTAGCGGGACTAGCGACTACGAGCAGTACTTC	CSASGTSDYEQYF
TRBV27	TRBJ1-5	.	.	TGTGCCAGCAGTTTTTCAGGGCCACATCAGCCCCAGCATTTT	CASSFSGPHQPQHF
TRBV29-1	TRBJ2-7	few	.	TGCAGCGTGTTGTCCCTCTCATCCTACGAGCAGTACTTC	CSVLSLSSYEQYF
TRBV2	TRBJ2-7	.	.	TGTGCCAGCAGCGGGCAGGGAGGCTACGAGCAGTACTTC	CASSGQGGYEQYF
TRBV7-6	TRBJ2-3	once	.	TGTGCCAGCAGCTACTCCCCGAGCACAGATACGCAGTATTTT	CASSYSPSTDTQYF
TRBV29-1	TRBJ2-5	.	.	TGCGGCGTTGAGGCGGCAGGGGATGCCGAGACCCAGTACTTC	CGVEAAGDAETQYF
TRBV7-8	TRBJ1-2	.	.	TGTGCCAGCAGCTTAAATTTCGGGGTTGATGGCTACACCTTC	CASSLNFGVDGYTF
TRBV5-8	TRBJ2-7	few	.	TGTGCCAGCTCCGGGGGAGCCTCCTACGAGCAGTACTTC	CASSGGASYEQYF
TRBV2	TRBJ2-5	once	TRBD2	TGTGCCAGCAGTGCCCTGACTAGCGGGGTGGAGACCCAGTACTTC	CASSALTSGVETQYF
TRBV15	TRBJ2-7	.	TRBD2	TGTGCCACCAGCAGAACGACTAGCGGGATCTCCTACGAGCAGTACTTC	CATSRTTSGISYEQYF
TRBV19	TRBJ1-1	.	.	TGTGCCAGTAGTATTGATAGGATTGGCACTGAAGCTTTCTTT	CASSIDRIGTEAFF
TRBV25-1	TRBJ2-5	.	.	TGTGCCAGCACCAGTGTGGTCGGCCAAGAGACCCAGTACTTC	CASTSVVGQETQYF
TRBV10-3	TRBJ1-1	.	TRBD1	TGTGCCATCAGCCGGACAGGGATTAAGGACACTGAAGCTTTCTTT	CAISRTGIKDTEAFF
TRBV15	TRBJ2-7	.	.	TGTGCCACCAGCAGAGCGGGAGTCTCTAACGAGCAGTACTTC	CATSRAGVSNEQYF
TRBV9	TRBJ1-1	.	TRBD1	TGTGCCAGCAGCGTCAGGGGGGCCACTGAAGCTTTCTTT	CASSVRGATEAFF
TRBV7-8	TRBJ2-7	.	.	TGTGCCAGCAGCTTAGCGGAGGGTGACAGGGACCCCTACGAGCAGTACTTC	CASSLAEGDRDPYEQYF
TRBV10-2	TRBJ1-1	.	.	TGCGCCAGCAGTCGACAGGCTGAAGCTTTCTTT	CASSRQAEAFF
TRBV6-1	TRBJ2-4	.	.	TGTGCCAGCAGAGCCGAAGGGTACATTCAGTACTTC	CASRAEGYIQYF
TRBV11-1	TRBJ2-6	.	TRBD1	TGTGCCAGCAGCCCTAGGACAGGTTGGAACTCTGGGGCCAACGTCCTGACTTTC	CASSPRTGWNSGANVLTF
TRBV27	TRBJ2-1	.	.	TGTGCCAGCAGTCTCAGGGAGCAGTTCTTC	CASSLREQFF
TRBV10-3	TRBJ2-7	.	.	TGTGCCATCAGCCAGGCCAGCTCCTACGAGCAGCACTTC	CAISQASSYEQHF
TRBV5-5	TRBJ2-1	.	.	TGTGCCAGCGCCCTCGAGGGCCCGGATGAGCAGTTCTTC	CASALEGPDEQFF
TRBV7-9	TRBJ2-7	.	TRBD2	TGCGCCAGCAGCCAAGTACTAGCGTACGAGCAGTACTTC	CASSQVLAYEQYF
TRBV27	TRBJ2-7	many	.	TGTGCCAGCAGTTTTAGACGGACCTACGAGCAGTACTTC	CASSFRRTYEQYF
TRBV7-2	TRBJ2-7	.	.	TGTGCCAGCAGCTCCGGACAGAGCCCTACCTACGAGCAGTACTTC	CASSSGQSPTYEQYF
TRBV14	TRBJ1-2	many	.	TGTGCCAGCAGCCGGGACAACAACTATGGCTACACCTTC	CASSRDNNYGYTF
TRBV6-4	TRBJ1-6	few	.	TGTGCCAGCAGTGACATAGCCGATTCACCCCTCCACTTT	CASSDIADSPLHF
TRBV2	TRBJ2-2	.	.	TGTGCCAGCACCCTGAAGGGGGAGCTGTTTTTT	CASTLKGELFF
TRBV6-1	TRBJ2-7	many	TRBD2	TGTGCCAGCCTATCCTCTGCGGGGGGGCAGTACTTC	CASLSSAGGQYF
TRBV20-1	TRBJ2-1	.	.	TGCAGTGCTAGAGATCGACGGGCCGATGAGCAGTTCTTC	CSARDRRADEQFF
TRBV11-2	TRBJ2-7	many	.	TGTGCCAGCAGCTTTCTTGATCGGCCCTACGAGCAGTACTTC	CASSFLDRPYEQYF
TRBV29-1	TRBJ2-1	.	TRBD2	TGCAGCGTCGGGACTAGCGGGAGACCCAACAATGAGCAGTTCTTC	CSVGTSGRPNNEQFF
TRBV7-2	TRBJ1-2	many	.	TGTGCCAGCAGGGGGCCGGGACCGCCCGGTTATGGCTACACCTTC	CASRGPGPPGYGYTF
TRBV15	TRBJ1-3	few	.	TGTGCCACCGGGGGAGCGGGGAACTCTGGAAACACCATATATTTT	CATGGAGNSGNTIYF
TRBV2	TRBJ2-7	.	.	TGTGCCAGCAGTTACAGGGACAACCTCGAGCAGTACTTC	CASSYRDNLEQYF
TRBV29-1	TRBJ2-1	.	.	TGCAGCGTTGAAGATCGAACCGAGAAGGGTAGTTGGTACAATGAGCAGTTCTTC	CSVEDRTEKGSWYNEQFF